Listed below are T cell receptor beta chains from one sample, sequenced in a study of sequential checkpoint blockade in melanoma. Profiling relied on immunoSEQ multiplex PCR, and the TCRdb table lists in-frame clones only, not all of them. The sample has 8,500 to 9,000 clones, approximately 22% seen once; the top ten hold 11% to 15%. This specimen was tumor tissue (inferred from file names), taken from a patient given nivolumab and ipilimumab in sequence. The receptors derive from a human donor with melanoma. CDR3s include the opening cysteine and the closing phenylalanine or tryptophan. The D gene is left open where the match is weak. The size field is filled for only some rows; it gives once, few, many or a size class.

DNA: TGTGCCAGCGCATTGGACGGGAACACTGAAGCTTTCTTT
CDR3: CASALDGNTEAFF
V: TRBV19
J: TRBJ1-1
size: .
D: .

DNA: TGTGCCAGCTCACCAGCGGGTTCTGGAAACACCATATATTTT
CDR3: CASSPAGSGNTIYF
V: TRBV18
J: TRBJ1-3
size: .
D: .

DNA: TGTGCCAGCAGTCCCACGACAGGGGGACTCGCTGGGGCCAACGTCCTGACTTTC
CDR3: CASSPTTGGLAGANVLTF
V: TRBV6-8
J: TRBJ2-6
size: many
D: TRBD1

DNA: TGTGCCAGCAGCGAGGGCTTAGTAAGGGAAGTTGACAATGAGCAGTTCTTC
CDR3: CASSEGLVREVDNEQFF
V: TRBV9
J: TRBJ2-1
size: .
D: .

DNA: TGTGCCAGCACTCCCTGGGGGCTAGCGGGGGAAGGCTACAATGAGCAGTTCTTC
CDR3: CASTPWGLAGEGYNEQFF
V: TRBV6-8
J: TRBJ2-1
size: many
D: TRBD2

DNA: TGTGCCAGCGAGAGGGAAACTGGGGAGCTGTTTTTT
CDR3: CASERETGELFF
V: TRBV6-8
J: TRBJ2-2
size: few
D: .

DNA: TGTGCCAGTAGTATAAGGAGCGGGCTTGTCAATGAGCAGTTCTTC
CDR3: CASSIRSGLVNEQFF
V: TRBV19
J: TRBJ2-1
size: .
D: .

DNA: TGTGCCAGTAGTTCCTCCCGGGATCAAGTAGATCTGGCCTACACCTTC
CDR3: CASSSSRDQVDLAYTF
V: TRBV19
J: TRBJ1-2
size: .
D: .

DNA: TGCGCCAGCAGCCAAGAAACTAGCGGGACATACGAGCAGTACTTC
CDR3: CASSQETSGTYEQYF
V: TRBV23-1
J: TRBJ2-7
size: few
D: TRBD2

DNA: TGTGCCAGCAGCTTAGGGACGATGAATTCACCCCTCCACTTT
CDR3: CASSLGTMNSPLHF
V: TRBV11-3
J: TRBJ1-6
size: many
D: .

DNA: TGTGCCAGCAGCTTTCACTTGGCTGGGACAAGCACAGATACGCAGTATTTT
CDR3: CASSFHLAGTSTDTQYF
V: TRBV11-3
J: TRBJ2-3
size: few
D: .

DNA: TGTGCCAGTAGTACTGCGGGTGCTGGCTACACCTTC
CDR3: CASSTAGAGYTF
V: TRBV19
J: TRBJ1-2
size: .
D: .

DNA: TGCGCCAGCAGCCACCGCCTGGGACTCACCTACGAGCAGTACTTC
CDR3: CASSHRLGLTYEQYF
V: TRBV4-1
J: TRBJ2-7
size: many
D: .

DNA: TGTGCCAGCAGTTACCGCGGGGCCAGTAACACTGAAGCTTTCTTT
CDR3: CASSYRGASNTEAFF
V: TRBV6-8
J: TRBJ1-1
size: .
D: .

DNA: TGCAGCGTTGAAAGGAGGGGAGGGGGCTCGGACTATGGCTACACCTTC
CDR3: CSVERRGGGSDYGYTF
V: TRBV29-1
J: TRBJ1-2
size: once
D: TRBD1

DNA: TGTGCCAGTTCACTGCAAGGGACAGGGGGTTCACCCCTCCACTTT
CDR3: CASSLQGTGGSPLHF
V: TRBV18
J: TRBJ1-6
size: .
D: TRBD1

DNA: TGTGCCAGCAGCTTAGTGGAGGGGCCGAACACTGAAGCTTTCTTT
CDR3: CASSLVEGPNTEAFF
V: TRBV11-3
J: TRBJ1-1
size: few
D: .

DNA: TGTGCCAGCAGCATGGGACACACGAACACTGAAGCTTTCTTT
CDR3: CASSMGHTNTEAFF
V: TRBV11-3
J: TRBJ1-1
size: many
D: .

DNA: TGTGCCAGCGCTGAGACCCATAACAATGAGCAGTTCTTC
CDR3: CASAETHNNEQFF
V: TRBV5-8
J: TRBJ2-1
size: many
D: .

DNA: TGTGCCAGCACCATCGGGGGCCCCACAGATACGCAGTATTTT
CDR3: CASTIGGPTDTQYF
V: TRBV6-8
J: TRBJ2-3
size: few
D: .

DNA: TGTGCCAGCAGAAGTCAGGTGGGCACTGAAGCTTTCTTT
CDR3: CASRSQVGTEAFF
V: TRBV6-8
J: TRBJ1-1
size: few
D: .

DNA: TGCGCCAGCAGTGCGGGCCGGCCATTCTACAATGAGCAGTTCTTC
CDR3: CASSAGRPFYNEQFF
V: TRBV10-2
J: TRBJ2-1
size: .
D: .

DNA: TGTGCCAGCAGTTTATTACTTCACCCAACCCCGGTCCCGTTTAATTCACCCCTCCACTTT
CDR3: CASSLLLHPTPVPFNSPLHF
V: TRBV28
J: TRBJ1-6
size: .
D: .

DNA: TGTGCCAGCAGCTTAACCCTATCTGTCGGCGGTAGCTCCTACAATGAGCAGTTCTTC
CDR3: CASSLTLSVGGSSYNEQFF
V: TRBV7-6
J: TRBJ2-1
size: few
D: .

DNA: TGCGCCAGCAGCCAAGACAGAGGACAGGGGCAATTAGCCAAAAACATTCAGTACTTC
CDR3: CASSQDRGQGQLAKNIQYF
V: TRBV4-1
J: TRBJ2-4
size: few
D: TRBD1

DNA: TGCAGCGTTGAAGATCGAGACAGCGGGTTGAACACTGAAGCTTTCTTT
CDR3: CSVEDRDSGLNTEAFF
V: TRBV29-1
J: TRBJ1-1
size: few
D: .

DNA: TGTGCCAGCAGCTTAGCAAGGACTTTTGTTGGCTACAATGAGCAGTTCTTC
CDR3: CASSLARTFVGYNEQFF
V: TRBV13
J: TRBJ2-1
size: .
D: .

DNA: TGCGCCAGCAGCTCGAATAGTGGGCTCACAGATACGCAGTATTTT
CDR3: CASSSNSGLTDTQYF
V: TRBV5-1
J: TRBJ2-3
size: once
D: .

DNA: TGTGCCAGTAGTATAGCTCCGTACCAAGAGACCCAGTACTTC
CDR3: CASSIAPYQETQYF
V: TRBV19
J: TRBJ2-5
size: .
D: .

DNA: TGTGCCAGCAAAGCAGGGAGGAACACTGAAGCTTTCTTT
CDR3: CASKAGRNTEAFF
V: TRBV6-8
J: TRBJ1-1
size: .
D: .

DNA: TGTGCCAGCGGAGGTAGTGGAAGTGGCGAGCAGTACTTC
CDR3: CASGGSGSGEQYF
V: TRBV6-8
J: TRBJ2-7
size: medium-sized
D: .

DNA: TGTGCCAGCAGTGATTCCGGGCTAGCGGGGGATTACAATGAGCAGTTCTTC
CDR3: CASSDSGLAGDYNEQFF
V: TRBV25-1
J: TRBJ2-1
size: .
D: TRBD2

DNA: TGTGCCAGCAGCCCCCGCCTTAGCTCCTACAATGAGCAGTTCTTC
CDR3: CASSPRLSSYNEQFF
V: TRBV11-3
J: TRBJ2-1
size: many
D: .

DNA: TGTGCCAGTACTAGTCATAGGGACAGGGGGAACACCGGGGAGCTGTTTTTT
CDR3: CASTSHRDRGNTGELFF
V: TRBV19
J: TRBJ2-2
size: .
D: TRBD1

DNA: TGTGCCAGTAGTATAGTGAACGGGGAGCTGTTTTTT
CDR3: CASSIVNGELFF
V: TRBV19
J: TRBJ2-2
size: .
D: .

DNA: TGTGCCAGCAGTATGTGGCAGGGCACCAATCAGCCCCAGCATTTT
CDR3: CASSMWQGTNQPQHF
V: TRBV6-8
J: TRBJ1-5
size: .
D: .

DNA: TGTGCCAGCAGCCCCGGGACAGGGTATGGCTACACCTTC
CDR3: CASSPGTGYGYTF
V: TRBV14
J: TRBJ1-2
size: once
D: TRBD1

DNA: TGTGCCAGCAGCGCCAGACTAGCGGGGGGCAGACCAATCGGGGAGCTGTTTTTT
CDR3: CASSARLAGGRPIGELFF
V: TRBV9
J: TRBJ2-2
size: few
D: TRBD2

DNA: TGTGCCAGCTCACCACCGGACAGGGGGGACACTGAAGCTTTCTTT
CDR3: CASSPPDRGDTEAFF
V: TRBV18
J: TRBJ1-1
size: once
D: TRBD1

DNA: TGTGCCAGCAGCTTAGTTTTCGGACAGGGCGAGGGTTCACCCCTCCACTTT
CDR3: CASSLVFGQGEGSPLHF
V: TRBV11-3
J: TRBJ1-6
size: few
D: TRBD1

DNA: TGTGCCAGCAGTTGGGGGTTAGAGAGCTCCTACGAGCAGTACTTC
CDR3: CASSWGLESSYEQYF
V: TRBV6-8
J: TRBJ2-7
size: medium-sized
D: .

DNA: TGTGCCAGCGGAAGTAGCGGCGCAGATACGCAGTATTTT
CDR3: CASGSSGADTQYF
V: TRBV28
J: TRBJ2-3
size: many
D: .

DNA: TGTGCCACCAGCAGAGAATCGCTAGGCCGGGAGCAGTTCTTC
CDR3: CATSRESLGREQFF
V: TRBV15
J: TRBJ2-1
size: few
D: .

DNA: TGTGCCAGCAGCACCGGACTAGCGGTGTACAATGAGCAGTTCTTC
CDR3: CASSTGLAVYNEQFF
V: TRBV11-3
J: TRBJ2-1
size: many
D: TRBD2

DNA: TGTGCCAGCAGCCCGCTTCGTGAAGGGACCATATATTTT
CDR3: CASSPLREGTIYF
V: TRBV7-4
J: TRBJ1-3
size: .
D: .

DNA: TGTGCCAGCAGCCGTGACAGGGAAAGGGTAAATGAGCAGTTCTTC
CDR3: CASSRDRERVNEQFF
V: TRBV7-6
J: TRBJ2-1
size: few
D: TRBD1

DNA: TGTGCCAGCAGCGACAACAGGGGCCCTGGAAACACCATATATTTT
CDR3: CASSDNRGPGNTIYF
V: TRBV7-6
J: TRBJ1-3
size: few
D: TRBD1

DNA: TGTGCCAGTAGTATCTCAACAGGGGCAGAGACCCAGTACTTC
CDR3: CASSISTGAETQYF
V: TRBV19
J: TRBJ2-5
size: .
D: TRBD1

DNA: TGTGCCAGCAGCTTAGGCGTCGGCGGGTATGGCTACACCTTC
CDR3: CASSLGVGGYGYTF
V: TRBV11-3
J: TRBJ1-2
size: .
D: .

DNA: TGTGCCATCAAAGACCTGGGGGATACGCAGTATTTT
CDR3: CAIKDLGDTQYF
V: TRBV6-8
J: TRBJ2-3
size: .
D: .

DNA: TGTGCCAGCAGTCCTGGGACAGGCACTGAAGCTTTCTTT
CDR3: CASSPGTGTEAFF
V: TRBV6-8
J: TRBJ1-1
size: .
D: TRBD1

DNA: TGTGCCAGCAGCCAAGAATGGACTAGCGGGGGGCCGCCCTACGAGCAGTACTTC
CDR3: CASSQEWTSGGPPYEQYF
V: TRBV12-1
J: TRBJ2-7
size: many
D: .

DNA: TGTGCCAGCAGTCGCGGGGTCTATGGCTACACCTTC
CDR3: CASSRGVYGYTF
V: TRBV6-8
J: TRBJ1-2
size: few
D: .

DNA: TGTGCCATCAGTGGGGGATACCCCGGGATCCTCACTCAGGGACTAGCCCACACTGAAGCTTTCTTT
CDR3: CAISGGYPGILTQGLAHTEAFF
V: TRBV10-3
J: TRBJ1-1
size: .
D: .

DNA: TGTGCCAGTAGTTCAACACCGGAGAGAGGCTACACCTTC
CDR3: CASSSTPERGYTF
V: TRBV19
J: TRBJ1-2
size: .
D: .